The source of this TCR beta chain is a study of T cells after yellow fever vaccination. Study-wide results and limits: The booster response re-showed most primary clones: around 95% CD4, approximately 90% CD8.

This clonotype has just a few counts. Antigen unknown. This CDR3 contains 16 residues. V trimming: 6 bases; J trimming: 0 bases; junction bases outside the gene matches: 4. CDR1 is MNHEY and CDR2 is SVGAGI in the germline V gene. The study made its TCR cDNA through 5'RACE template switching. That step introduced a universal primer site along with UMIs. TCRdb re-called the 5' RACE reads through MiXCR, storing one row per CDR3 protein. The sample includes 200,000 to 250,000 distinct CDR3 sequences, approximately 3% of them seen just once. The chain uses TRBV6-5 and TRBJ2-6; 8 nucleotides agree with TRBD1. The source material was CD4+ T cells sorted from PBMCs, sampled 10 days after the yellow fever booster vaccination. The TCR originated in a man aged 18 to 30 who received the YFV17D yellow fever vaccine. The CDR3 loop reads CASRPGTGSGANVLTF. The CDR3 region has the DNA TGTGCCAGCAGACCCGGGACAGGCTCTGGGGCCAACGTCCTGACTTTC.